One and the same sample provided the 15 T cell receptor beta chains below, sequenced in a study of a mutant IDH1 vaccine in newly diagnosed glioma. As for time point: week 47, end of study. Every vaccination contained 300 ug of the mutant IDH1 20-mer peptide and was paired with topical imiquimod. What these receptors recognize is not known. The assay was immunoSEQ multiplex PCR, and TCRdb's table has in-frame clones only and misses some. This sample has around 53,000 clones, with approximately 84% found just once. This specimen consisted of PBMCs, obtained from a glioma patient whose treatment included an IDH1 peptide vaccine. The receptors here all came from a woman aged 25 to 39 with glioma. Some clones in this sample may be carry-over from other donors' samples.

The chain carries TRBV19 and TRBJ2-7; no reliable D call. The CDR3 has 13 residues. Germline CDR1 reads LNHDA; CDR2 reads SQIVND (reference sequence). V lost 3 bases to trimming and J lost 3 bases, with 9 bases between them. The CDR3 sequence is CASSMGRYYEQYF. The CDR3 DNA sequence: TGTGCCAGTAGTATGGGCAGATACTACGAGCAGTACTTC.

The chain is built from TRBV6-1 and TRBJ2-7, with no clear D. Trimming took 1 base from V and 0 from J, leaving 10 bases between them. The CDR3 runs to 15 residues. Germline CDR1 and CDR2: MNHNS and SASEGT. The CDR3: CASSEGVSLSYEQYF. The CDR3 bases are TGTGCCAGCAGTGAAGGGGTCAGTCTCTCCTACGAGCAGTACTTC.

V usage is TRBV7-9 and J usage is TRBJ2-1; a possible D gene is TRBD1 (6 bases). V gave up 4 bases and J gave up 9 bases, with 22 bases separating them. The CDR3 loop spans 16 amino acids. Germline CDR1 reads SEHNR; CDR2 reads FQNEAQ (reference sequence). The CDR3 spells CASSSGGGPVFAEQFF. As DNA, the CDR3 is TGTGCCAGCAGCTCTGGGGGCGGTCCCGTTTTCGCTGAGCAGTTCTTC.

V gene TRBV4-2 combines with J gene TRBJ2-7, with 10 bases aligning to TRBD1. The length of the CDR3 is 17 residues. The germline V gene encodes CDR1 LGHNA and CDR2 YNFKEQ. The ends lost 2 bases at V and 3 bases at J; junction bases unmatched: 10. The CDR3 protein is CASSQTIPGTGDYEQYF. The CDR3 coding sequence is TGTGCCAGCAGCCAAACAATCCCCGGGACAGGGGACTACGAGCAGTACTTC.

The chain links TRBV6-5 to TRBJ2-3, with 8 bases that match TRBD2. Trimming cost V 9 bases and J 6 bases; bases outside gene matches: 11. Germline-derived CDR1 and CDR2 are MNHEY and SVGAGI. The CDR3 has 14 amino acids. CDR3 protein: CASREGSGADTQYF. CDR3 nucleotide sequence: TGTGCCAGTCGGGAGGGATCCGGGGCGGATACGCAGTATTTT.

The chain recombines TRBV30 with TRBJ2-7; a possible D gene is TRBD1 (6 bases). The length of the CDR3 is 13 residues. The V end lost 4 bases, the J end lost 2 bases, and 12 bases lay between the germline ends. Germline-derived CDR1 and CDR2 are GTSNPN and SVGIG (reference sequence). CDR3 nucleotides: TGTGCCTGGAACCCGCAGGGGACCTACGAGCAGTACTTC. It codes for CAWNPQGTYEQYF.

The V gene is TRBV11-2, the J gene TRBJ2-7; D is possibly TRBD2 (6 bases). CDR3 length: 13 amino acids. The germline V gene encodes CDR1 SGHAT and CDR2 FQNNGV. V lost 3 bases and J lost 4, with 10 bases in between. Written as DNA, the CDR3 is TGTGCCAGCAGCTTCGGGGGAGTGTACGAGCAGTACTTC. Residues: CASSFGGVYEQYF.

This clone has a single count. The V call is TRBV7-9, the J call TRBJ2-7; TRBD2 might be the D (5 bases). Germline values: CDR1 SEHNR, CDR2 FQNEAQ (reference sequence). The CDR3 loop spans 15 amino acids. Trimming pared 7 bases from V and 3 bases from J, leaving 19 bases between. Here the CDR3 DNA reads TGTGCCAGCACCCCCCCCGGGATGGCTTACTACGAGCAGTACTTC. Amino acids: CASTPPGMAYYEQYF.

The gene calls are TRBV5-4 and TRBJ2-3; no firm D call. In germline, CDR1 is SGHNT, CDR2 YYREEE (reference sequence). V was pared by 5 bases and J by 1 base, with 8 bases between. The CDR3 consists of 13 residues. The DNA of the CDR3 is TGTGCCAGCAGTCCTCTTGGCACAGATACGCAGTATTTT. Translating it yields CASSPLGTDTQYF. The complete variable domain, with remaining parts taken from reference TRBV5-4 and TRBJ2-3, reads ETGVTQSPTHLIKTRGQQVTLRCSSQSGHNTVSWYQQALGQGPQFIFQYYREEENGRGNFPPRFSGLQFPNYSSELNVNALELDDSALYLCASSPLGTDTQYFGPGTRLTVL.

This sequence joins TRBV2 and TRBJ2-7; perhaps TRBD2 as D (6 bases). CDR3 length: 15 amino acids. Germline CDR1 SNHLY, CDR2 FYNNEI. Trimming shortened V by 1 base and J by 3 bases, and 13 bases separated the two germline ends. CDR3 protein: CASSEGRAPHYEQYF. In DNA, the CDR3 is TGTGCCAGCAGTGAAGGGAGGGCCCCCCACTACGAGCAGTACTTC.

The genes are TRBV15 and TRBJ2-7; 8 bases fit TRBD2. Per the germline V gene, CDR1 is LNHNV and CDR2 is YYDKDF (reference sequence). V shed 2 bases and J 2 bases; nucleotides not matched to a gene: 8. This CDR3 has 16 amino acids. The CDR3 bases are TGTGCCACCAGCAGACTTAATAGCGGGACTACCTACGAGCAGTACTTC. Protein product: CATSRLNSGTTYEQYF.

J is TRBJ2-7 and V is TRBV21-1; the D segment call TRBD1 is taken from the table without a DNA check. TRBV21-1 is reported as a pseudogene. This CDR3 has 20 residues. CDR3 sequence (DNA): TGTGCCAGCAGCAAATGGTTCCCCCGACACCAAGCCAAGCTCCCCTACGAGCAGTACTTC. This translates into CASSKWFPRHQAKLPYEQYF.

Here the CDR3 DNA reads TGTGCCAGCAGCAGGCTTGGGACTGAAGCTTTCTTT. This gives the protein CASSRLGTEAFF. The chain carries TRBV7-9 and TRBJ1-1; D is ambiguous. Trimming took 5 bases from V and 5 from J, leaving 9 bases between them. This CDR3 contains 12 residues. Germline V gene sequence: CDR1 SEHNR, CDR2 FQNEAQ (reference sequence).

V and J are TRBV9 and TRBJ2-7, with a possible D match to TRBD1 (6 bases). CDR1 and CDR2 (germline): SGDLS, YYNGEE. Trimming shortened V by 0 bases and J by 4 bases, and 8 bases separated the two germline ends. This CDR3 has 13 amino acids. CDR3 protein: CASSVDQGYEQYF. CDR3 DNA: TGTGCCAGCAGCGTAGATCAGGGGTACGAGCAGTACTTC.

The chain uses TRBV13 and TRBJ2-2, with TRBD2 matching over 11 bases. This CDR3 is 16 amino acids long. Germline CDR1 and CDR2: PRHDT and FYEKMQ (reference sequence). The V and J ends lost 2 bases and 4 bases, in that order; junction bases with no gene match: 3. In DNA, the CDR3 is TGTGCCAGCAGCTTATTCCTAGCGGGGGGCACCGGGGAGCTGTTTTTT. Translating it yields CASSLFLAGGTGELFF.